The clone carrying this T cell receptor (beta chain) has just a few counts. With 7 bases removed from V and 2 bases from J, the gap between germline ends came to 12 bases. Germline V lookup: CDR1 MGHRA, CDR2 YSYEKL. This CDR3 comprises 14 residues. Via MiXCR, TCRdb re-called the 5' RACE reads, giving one row per CDR3 protein. The sample has 30,000 to 40,000 distinct CDR3 sequences, approximately 27% seen once; the top ten hold around 3.5%. The rearrangement uses TRBV4-1 and TRBJ1-3; D call uncertain. The TCR originated in a female donor with breast cancer. Sequencing was carried out using naive CD4+ T cells sorted from a lymph node. Regarding subset: naive CD4+ T cells, CD4+CD45RA+CD25-. CDR3 region: CASTPSDPGNTIYF. CDR3 nucleotides: TGCGCCAGCACCCCGTCAGATCCTGGAAACACCATATATTTT.